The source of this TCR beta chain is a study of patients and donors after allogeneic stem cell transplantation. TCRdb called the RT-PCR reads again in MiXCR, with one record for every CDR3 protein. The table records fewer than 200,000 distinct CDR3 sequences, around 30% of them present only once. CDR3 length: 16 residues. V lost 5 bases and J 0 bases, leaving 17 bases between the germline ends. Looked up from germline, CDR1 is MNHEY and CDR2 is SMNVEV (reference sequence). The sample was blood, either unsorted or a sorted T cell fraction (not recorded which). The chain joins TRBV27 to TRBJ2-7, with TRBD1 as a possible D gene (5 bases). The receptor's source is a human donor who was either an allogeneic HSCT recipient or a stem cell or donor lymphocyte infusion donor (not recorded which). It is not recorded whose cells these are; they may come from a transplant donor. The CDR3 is CASSPYRQRSSYEQYF. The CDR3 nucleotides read TGTGCCAGCAGTCCCTACCGACAGAGAAGCTCCTACGAGCAGTACTTC.